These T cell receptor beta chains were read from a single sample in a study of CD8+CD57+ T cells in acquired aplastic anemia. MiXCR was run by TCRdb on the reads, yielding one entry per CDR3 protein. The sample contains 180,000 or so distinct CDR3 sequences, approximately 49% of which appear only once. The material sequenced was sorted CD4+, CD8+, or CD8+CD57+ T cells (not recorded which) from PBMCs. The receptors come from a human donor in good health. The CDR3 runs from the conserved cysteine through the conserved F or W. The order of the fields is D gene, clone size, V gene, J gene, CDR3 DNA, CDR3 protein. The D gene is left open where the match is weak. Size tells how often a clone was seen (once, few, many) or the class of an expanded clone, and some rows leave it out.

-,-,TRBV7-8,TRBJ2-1,TGTGCCAGCAGCCCCTATTCCAAAGAGCAGTTCTTC,CASSPYSKEQFF
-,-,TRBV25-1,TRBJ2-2,TGTGCCAGCAGTGACAGGGTTGTCACCGGGGAGCTGTTTTTT,CASSDRVVTGELFF
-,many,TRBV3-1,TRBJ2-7,TGTGCCAGCAGCCATAGGCAACGGGACCACGAGCAGTACTTC,CASSHRQRDHEQYF
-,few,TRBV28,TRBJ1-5,TGTGCCAGCAGTCGGGATCACAATCAGCCCCAGCATTTT,CASSRDHNQPQHF
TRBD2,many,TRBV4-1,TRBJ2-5,TGCGCCAGCAGCCAACCAGCCGGGACTAGATTTGAGACCCAGTACTTC,CASSQPAGTRFETQYF
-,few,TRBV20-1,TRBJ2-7,TGCAGTGCTAGTCGGACCGCCGCCGAGGGTGAGCAGTACTTC,CSASRTAAEGEQYF
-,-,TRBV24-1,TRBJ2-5,TGTGCCACCAGTGAGGCAGCCACCCAAGAGACCCAGTACTTC,CATSEAATQETQYF
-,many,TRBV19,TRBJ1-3,TGTGCCAGTAGTAAGGACCGGAGCTCTGGAAACACCATATATTTT,CASSKDRSSGNTIYF
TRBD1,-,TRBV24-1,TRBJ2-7,TGTGCCACCTTACAGGGGTTTCAGAGCGAGCAGTACTTC,CATLQGFQSEQYF
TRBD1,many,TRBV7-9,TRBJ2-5,TGTGCCAGCAGCTTAGTAATTGGGACAGGGGGCGAGACCCAGTACTTC,CASSLVIGTGGETQYF
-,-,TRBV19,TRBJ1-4,TGTGCCAGTAGTAGCGAGAGGGCGACTAATGAAAACCTGTTTTTT,CASSSERATNENLFF
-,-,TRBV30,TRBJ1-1,TGTACCTGGGCCATAAAGAACACTGAAGCTTTCTTT,CTWAIKNTEAFF
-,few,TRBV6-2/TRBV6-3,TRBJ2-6,TGTGCCAGCAGTATCAGGGACTCTGGGGCCAACGTCCTGACTTTC,CASSIRDSGANVLTF
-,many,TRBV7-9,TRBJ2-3,TGTGCCAGCAGCTCGGACATTAGCCGTCCAGATACGCAGTATTTT,CASSSDISRPDTQYF
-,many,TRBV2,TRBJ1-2,TGTGCCAGCAGTGAAGCGCGGCAGGGCGGCGGCTACACCTTC,CASSEARQGGGYTF
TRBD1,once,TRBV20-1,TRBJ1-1,TGCAGTGCTACCGGGACAGTCTGGAACACTGAAGCTTTCTTT,CSATGTVWNTEAFF
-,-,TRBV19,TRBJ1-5,TGTGCCAGTAGTAGTTACAGAGGGGGGTATAATCAGCCCCAGCATTTT,CASSSYRGGYNQPQHF
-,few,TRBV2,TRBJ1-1,TGTGCCAGCACGCCTACGGGAGGGGCGGAAGCTTTCTTT,CASTPTGGAEAFF
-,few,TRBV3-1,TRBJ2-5,TGTGCCAGCAGCCTAGGACTACAAGGGGGGGAAAAGACCCAGTACTTC,CASSLGLQGGEKTQYF
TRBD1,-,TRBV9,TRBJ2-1,TGTGCCAGCAGCGCAGGGACAGGGAGGAATGAGCAGTTCTTC,CASSAGTGRNEQFF
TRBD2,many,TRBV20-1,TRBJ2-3,TGCAGCGGGAAGACTAGCGGGGGCACAGATACGCAGTATTTT,CSGKTSGGTDTQYF
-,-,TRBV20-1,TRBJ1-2,TGCAGTGCTCCGGGGTCCCAATTGCTGGACTATGGCTACACCTTC,CSAPGSQLLDYGYTF
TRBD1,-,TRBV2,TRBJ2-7,TGTGCCAGCACCCTCCCGGGGACAGGGGGCCGCTACGAGCAGTACTTC,CASTLPGTGGRYEQYF
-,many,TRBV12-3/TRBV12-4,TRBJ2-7,TGTGCCAGCAGTTTAGTGCCGGTGGGAGCGTACGAGCAGTACTTC,CASSLVPVGAYEQYF
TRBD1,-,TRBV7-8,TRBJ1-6,TGTGCCAGCAGCAAATACGGGACAGGGCAAGGCGGTTCACCCCTCCACTTT,CASSKYGTGQGGSPLHF
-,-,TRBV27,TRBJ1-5,TGTGCCAGCAGCAATCGACCGAGCAATCAGCCCCAGCATTTT,CASSNRPSNQPQHF